The entry below gives a single T cell receptor beta chain sequence along with its context. Its cognate antigen is unknown. The sample comes from a study of T-cell memory formation after mild COVID-19. In the study overall: The TCR clusters were mostly specific to one donor.

TCRdb re-called the 5' RACE reads with MiXCR, one entry per CDR3 protein. This table has over 450,000 distinct CDR3 sequences, just over 20% appearing once. This CDR3 comprises 15 residues. Looked up from germline, CDR1 is SGHRS and CDR2 is YFSETQ. Trimming removed 0 bases at V and 5 bases at J, with 14 bases between. Study-wide findings and caveats: Researchers report contracting CD4+ clones mostly in CM and EM, with CD8+ clones in EMRA. The appearance of some responding clones in pre-infection memory suggested that cross-reactive memory joined.

The sample taken for sequencing was PBMCs or a T cell subset sorted from them (not recorded which). The sequence was obtained from an adult woman who had mild COVID-19 (a few samples of this study predate the infection). Cell type and time point are not known. This chain joins TRBV5-1 and TRBJ1-2; D is unclear. The CDR3: CASSLAASWEYGYTF. The CDR3 DNA sequence: TGCGCCAGCAGCTTGGCCGCCAGTTGGGAATATGGCTACACCTTC.